Each of the 25 T cell receptor beta chains below was sequenced from the same sample in a study of cytomegalovirus exposure and HLA in healthy donors. Use of 60 Vbeta and 13 Jbeta primers characterized the PCR. The table came from immunoSEQ multiplex PCR; TCRdb's copy has only in-frame clones and leaves some out. The table lists about 180,000 clones, approximately 82% of them singletons. Sequencing was carried out using PBMCs. These receptors all stem from a woman aged 25 to 39 in good health and CMV-seronegative.

The chain recombines TRBV2 with TRBJ1-1; TRBD1 matches at 9 bases. With V trimmed by 9 bases and J by 4 bases, 9 bases remained unmatched. Germline loops: CDR1 SNHLY, CDR2 FYNNEI. The CDR3 runs 14 residues. The CDR3 loop reads CARNEGQGSTEAFF. The CDR3 nucleotides are TGTGCCAGAAATGAAGGACAGGGGAGCACTGAAGCTTTCTTT.

The chain links TRBV28 to TRBJ1-5; a possible D gene is TRBD1 (5 bases). The V gene lost 5 bases and the J gene lost 0 bases, with 5 bases spanning the gap. The length of the CDR3 is 13 residues. The germline V gene encodes CDR1 MDHEN and CDR2 SYDVKM. In nucleotides, the CDR3 is TGTGCCAGCAGTAGGGGTAGCAATCAGCCCCAGCATTTT. Translating it yields CASSRGSNQPQHF.

This rearrangement joins TRBV6-5 to TRBJ2-7, with TRBD2 matching 9 bases. With 6 bases clipped from V and 3 bases from J, the junction kept 6 bases outside the gene matches. There are 14 residues in the CDR3. Per germline, CDR1 MNHEY and CDR2 SVGAGI. CDR3 bases: TGTGCCAGCAGAACGACTAGCGGAATCTACGAGCAGTACTTC. It specifies CASRTTSGIYEQYF.

This CDR3 is CASSTRQGAYGYTF. In nucleotides, the CDR3 is TGTGCCAGCAGCACCCGACAGGGGGCGTATGGCTACACCTTC. The chain combines TRBV7-2 with TRBJ1-2, with 10 bases matching TRBD1. CDR1 SGHTA and CDR2 FQGNSA come from the germline V gene. The CDR3 extends over 14 amino acids. Trimming took 5 bases from V and 5 from J; bases not matched to a gene: 5.

There are a few counts of this clone. The chain joins TRBV4-1 to TRBJ1-3; 7 positions agree with TRBD1. Germline CDR1 reads MGHRA; CDR2 reads YSYEKL. This CDR3 region has 15 residues. With V trimmed by 1 base and J by 2 bases, 2 bases remained unmatched. The CDR3 nucleotides are TGCGCCAGCAGCCAAGGTGGACAGGCTGGAAACACCATATATTTT. Protein product: CASSQGGQAGNTIYF.

The rearrangement links TRBV7-9 to TRBJ2-1; maybe TRBD1 (6 bases). The length of the CDR3 is 13 residues. V was clipped by 3 bases and J by 4 bases, with 7 bases between them. Germline CDR1 SEHNR, CDR2 FQNEAQ (reference sequence). The CDR3 bases are TGTGCCAGCAGCTTGACAGGTTACAATGAGCAGTTCTTC. This encodes CASSLTGYNEQFF.

This chain uses TRBV5-4 with TRBJ2-5; D ambiguous. Germline loops: CDR1 SGHNT, CDR2 YYREEE (reference sequence). The V gene lost 2 bases and the J gene lost 1 base, with 9 bases spanning the gap. CDR3 length: 14 residues. In nucleotides, the CDR3 is TGTGCCAGCAGCTTTGGGCAGCTCCAAGAGACCCAGTACTTC. Its translation is CASSFGQLQETQYF. The entire variable domain, with the rest obtained from reference TRBV5-4 and TRBJ2-5, is as follows: ETGVTQSPTHLIKTRGQQVTLRCSSQSGHNTVSWYQQALGQGPQFIFQYYREEENGRGNFPPRFSGLQFPNYSSELNVNALELDDSALYLCASSFGQLQETQYFGPGTRLLVL.

Here the CDR3 DNA reads TGTGCCAGCAGTGAACCGGGACAGATAACCGGGGAGCTGTTTTTT. It yields the protein CASSEPGQITGELFF. The V gene is TRBV6-1, the J gene TRBJ2-2; 7 nucleotides align to TRBD1. V trimming: 2 bases; J trimming: 5 bases; junction bases outside the gene matches: 5. The CDR3 spans 15 residues. From germline, CDR1 is MNHNS and CDR2 SASEGT.

V usage is TRBV28 and J usage is TRBJ1-4, with D hard to call. The germline CDR1 and CDR2 sequences are MDHEN and SYDVKM. CDR3 size: 17 residues. Trimming pared 4 bases from V and 0 bases from J, leaving 15 bases between. CDR3 in amino acids: CASSSPDWISTNEKLFF. The CDR3 nucleotides are TGTGCCAGCAGTTCCCCGGACTGGATCTCAACTAATGAAAAACTGTTTTTT.

This chain's CDR3 is CASSEDVAGVVGAKNIQYF. CDR3 nucleotide sequence: TGTGCCAGCAGTGAAGATGTAGCGGGAGTGGTTGGGGCCAAAAACATTCAGTACTTC. The chain couples TRBV6-1 to TRBJ2-4, with TRBD2 identical over 9 bases. The CDR3 runs to 19 residues. Germline CDR1 MNHNS, CDR2 SASEGT. J was trimmed by 1 base and V by 1 base; bases with no gene match: 11.

This clone occurred many times. The chain employs TRBV11-3 and TRBJ2-7; D is unresolved. Germline values: CDR1 SGHNT, CDR2 YENEEA. The CDR3 is 10 residues long. V was clipped by 7 bases and J by 6 bases, with 7 bases between them. CDR3 nucleotides: TGTGCCAGCACACTCGGCGAGCAGTACTTC. This encodes CASTLGEQYF.

The chain combines TRBV6-1 with TRBJ2-5, with D unclear. The CDR3 covers 12 residues. Germline-derived CDR1 and CDR2 are MNHNS and SASEGT. V was cut by 8 bases and J by 4 bases, with 11 bases left in between. The CDR3 region has the DNA TGTGCCAGCTATACGGTGCCAGAGACCCAGTACTTC. This codes for CASYTVPETQYF.

The chain uses TRBV12-5 and TRBJ2-5; D gene uncertain. The CDR3 totals 11 residues. Germline V gene lookup returns CDR1 LGHNT and CDR2 FRNRAP. The V end was cut by 2 bases, the J end by 5 bases, with 3 bases between. Written as DNA, the CDR3 is TGTGCTAGTGGTTTGCGGGAGACCCAGTACTTC. Its translation: CASGLRETQYF.

CDR3: CASSLLAGGGNEQFF. The CDR3 DNA is TGTGCCAGCAGCTTACTAGCGGGAGGTGGCAATGAGCAGTTCTTC. The chain couples TRBV7-2 to TRBJ2-1, with 11 bases aligning to TRBD2. Looked up from germline, CDR1 is SGHTA and CDR2 is FQGNSA. The CDR3 covers 15 residues. The V segment lost 2 bases and the J segment 6 bases; nucleotides outside the gene matches: 3.

The DNA of the CDR3 is TGTGCCAGCAGGCTAACCGGGACTAGCAGTTACGAGCAGTACTTC. Protein: CASRLTGTSSYEQYF. The J gene is TRBJ2-7, the V gene TRBV6-1, with 9 bases that match TRBD2. V lost 6 bases, J lost 4 bases, and 10 bases stayed unmatched. Germline assignment: CDR1 MNHNS and CDR2 SASEGT. This CDR3 spans 15 amino acids.

The count of this clone is one. J is TRBJ2-1 and V is TRBV30, with 10 bases identical to TRBD1. The V gene end was trimmed by 7 bases and the J gene end by 5 bases; junction bases not matched to a gene: 5. The CDR3 runs to 13 residues. Germline V lookup: CDR1 GTSNPN, CDR2 SVGIG (reference sequence). The CDR3 reads CASRDRGNNEQFF. The CDR3 DNA reads TGTGCCTCCCGGGACAGGGGTAACAATGAGCAGTTCTTC.

This clone was found once. The rearrangement uses TRBV10-3 and TRBJ2-2; perhaps TRBD1 as D (5 bases). Trimming stripped 0 bases from V and 1 base from J, with 9 bases between. The CDR3 is 16 amino acids. Germline V gives CDR1 ENHRY, CDR2 SYGVKD. The CDR3 is CAISESKGMNTGELFF. As DNA, the CDR3 is TGTGCCATCAGTGAGTCGAAGGGGATGAACACCGGGGAGCTGTTTTTT.

The rearrangement links TRBV14 to TRBJ1-2, with 10 bases matching TRBD1. The germline CDR1 and CDR2 sequences are SGHDN and FVKESK. V was pared by 4 bases and J by 4 bases, with 9 bases of the junction left unmatched. CDR3 length: 16 residues. The CDR3 loop is CASSRGQGGHVYGYTF. In nucleotides, the CDR3 is TGTGCCAGCAGCCGTGGACAGGGGGGACATGTCTATGGCTACACCTTC.

The V and J genes are TRBV9 and TRBJ2-3, with 9 bases lining up with TRBD2. The CDR3 spans 17 residues. The trim removed 0 bases at V and 5 bases at J, leaving 10 bases unmatched. CDR1 SGDLS and CDR2 YYNGEE come from the germline V gene. The CDR3 sequence is CASSVDAGGNSQDTQYF. The CDR3, as DNA: TGTGCCAGCAGCGTAGACGCGGGGGGGAACTCACAAGATACGCAGTATTTT.

This chain joins TRBV1 and TRBJ2-1; the listed D gene, TRBD2, was not tested against the DNA. TRBV1 is assigned pseudogene status. The length of the CDR3 is 15 residues. The CDR3: CTSSQDELAGNEQFF. DNA of the CDR3: TGCACCAGCAGCCAAGATGAGCTAGCGGGGAATGAGCAGTTCTTC.

This chain joins TRBV27 and TRBJ2-3, with TRBD2 as a possible D gene (5 bases). From germline, CDR1 is MNHEY and CDR2 SMNVEV (reference sequence). The CDR3 extends over 19 amino acids. V was pared by 0 bases and J by 0 bases, with 19 bases between. The CDR3 DNA reads TGTGCCAGCAGTTTATCGGCCACTTACGGGATCCCTAGCACAGATACGCAGTATTTT. Encoded protein: CASSLSATYGIPSTDTQYF.

The rearrangement uses TRBV18 and TRBJ2-7; the D gene is possibly TRBD1 (7 bases). The germline V and J ends were trimmed by 6 bases and 7 bases, with 22 bases remaining between them. Germline V lookup: CDR1 KGHSH, CDR2 LQKENI. This CDR3 region has 15 residues. CDR3 region: CASSPPTKGAGEQYF. CDR3 DNA: TGTGCCAGCTCTCCTCCGACTAAGGGGGCGGGGGAGCAGTACTTC.

Here the CDR3 DNA reads TGTGCCAGCAGCTTAGGCCAGGGTCGGACCGGGGAGCTGTTTTTT. Its protein product is CASSLGQGRTGELFF. The chain uses TRBV7-6 and TRBJ2-2, with a possible D match to TRBD1 (5 bases). This CDR3 has 15 residues. Trimming cost V 1 base and J 5 bases, with 11 bases left between them. Germline values: CDR1 SGHVS, CDR2 FNYEAQ.

CDR3 loop: CASSLDWGDTGELFF. For the CDR3, the DNA is TGTGCCAGCAGCTTAGATTGGGGGGACACCGGGGAGCTGTTTTTT. V gene TRBV7-6 combines with J gene TRBJ2-2, with TRBD2 as a possible D gene (6 bases). The CDR3 is 15 residues long. V was clipped by 1 base and J by 3 bases, with 9 bases between them. Per the germline V gene, CDR1 is SGHVS and CDR2 is FNYEAQ.

As regards this clone: The same CDR3 can be traced to other DNA sequences in this sample. The chain joins TRBV10-3 to TRBJ2-5, with 7 bases matching TRBD1. The CDR3 has 18 residues. Trimming at V came to 0 bases and at J to 0 bases, leaving 10 bases not matched to a gene. Germline V CDR1 and CDR2: ENHRY, SYGVKD. The CDR3 nucleotides are TGTGCCATCAGTGAGTCAAAGATCGACAGGGCTTACCAAGAGACCCAGTACTTC. It encodes CAISESKIDRAYQETQYF.